The next 30 T cell receptor beta chains were all read from a single sample in a study of human T cells and chemical hapten exposure. The time point was: patch test 1, 2 weeks after DPC sensitization. Sample treatment: therapeutic diphenylcyclopropenone sensitization with weekly scalp DPC. TCRdb used MiXCR to reprocess the RACE reads, holding one entry per CDR3 protein. The data contain approximately 82,000 distinct CDR3 sequences, 10% of them seen just once; the ten biggest clones take up 2.2%. The source was whole blood, collected in connection with sensitization to the hapten diphenylcyclopropenone (DPC). The receptor set was obtained from a man in his forties or fifties with alopecia areata. Some clones in this sample may be carry-over from other donors' samples.

There are many counts of this clonotype. The V and J genes are TRBV29-1 and TRBJ1-2, with 8 bases fitting TRBD1. The V gene end was trimmed by 2 bases and the J gene end by 4 bases; junction bases not matched to a gene: 3. Germline-derived CDR1 and CDR2 are SQVTM and ANQGSEA. This CDR3 is 13 amino acids long. CDR3 coding DNA: TGCAGCGTTGAAACAGGGGGAACCTATGGCTACACCTTC. This codes for CSVETGGTYGYTF.

Only a few counts were recorded for this clonotype. The J gene is TRBJ1-5, the V gene TRBV28; D is perhaps TRBD1 (5 bases). The germline gives CDR1 MDHEN, CDR2 SYDVKM. The CDR3 sequence is 14 residues long. V was pared by 3 bases and J by 7 bases, with 13 bases between. CDR3 in DNA: TGTGCCAGCAGTTTGGCAGGGAGGGAACAGCCCCAGCATTTT. Encoded protein: CASSLAGREQPQHF.

This CDR3 is CASSEALRRSNQPQHF. The CDR3 DNA is TGTGCCAGCAGTGAAGCGCTTCGTAGAAGCAATCAGCCCCAGCATTTT. The chain joins TRBV2 to TRBJ1-5, with unresolved D. Germline CDR1 SNHLY, CDR2 FYNNEI. Trimming pared 0 bases from V and 1 base from J, leaving 10 bases between. The CDR3 runs to 16 residues. Together with reference TRBV2 and TRBJ1-5, the CDR3 gives the full variable domain: EPEVTQTPSHQVTQMGQEVILRCVPISNHLYFYWYRQILGQKVEFLVSFYNNEISEKSEIFDDQFSVERPDGSNFTLKIRSTKLEDSAMYFCASSEALRRSNQPQHFGDGTRLSIL.

This clonotype came up many times. The CDR3 nucleotides are TGCAGCGTTGAAGATCAGGGATGGAACACTGAAGCTTTCTTT. It translates to CSVEDQGWNTEAFF. The chain has TRBV29-1 and TRBJ1-1; tentatively, D is TRBD1 (5 bases). V was shortened by 0 bases and J by 1 base, with 9 bases between the two germline ends. The CDR3 is 14 amino acids. Germline V gene sequence: CDR1 SQVTM, CDR2 ANQGSEA.

This clonotype was recorded at least ten times. The chain combines TRBV6-1 with TRBJ1-2; weak D call: TRBD1 (6 bases). The V end was cut by 6 bases, the J end by 3 bases, with 17 bases between. Germline V gives CDR1 MNHNS, CDR2 SASEGT. The CDR3 is made up of 15 amino acids. CDR3 in DNA: TGTGCCAGCAGGGGCCTAGCGGGGGGCGACTATGGCTACACCTTC. Encoded protein: CASRGLAGGDYGYTF.

This clonotype was counted ten times or more. The chain employs TRBV12-3 or TRBV12-4 and TRBJ1-2; 7 bases fit TRBD1. This CDR3 region has 13 residues. J gave up 3 bases and V 5 bases, and 3 bases lay outside the gene matches. The CDR3 sequence is CASSLQGHYGYTF. The CDR3 bases are TGTGCCAGCAGTCTACAGGGGCACTATGGCTACACCTTC.

The rearrangement joins TRBV5-6 to TRBJ2-7, with 13 positions matching TRBD2. The CDR3 is made up of 15 amino acids. Trimming took 3 bases from V and 6 from J; bases not matched to a gene: 6. Germline lookup yields CDR1 SGHDT and CDR2 YYEEEE. The CDR3 bases are TGTGCCAGCAGCTATGGGACTAGCGGGATCTCCGAGCAGTACGTC. Amino acid sequence: CASSYGTSGISEQYV.

This chain connects TRBV24-1 to TRBJ1-2; D is undetermined. Trimming cost V 4 bases and J 3 bases, with 11 bases left between them. Germline assignment: CDR1 KGHDR and CDR2 SFDVKD. CDR3 size: 14 residues. In DNA, the CDR3 is TGTGCCACCAGTGACGATACAAAGGACTATGGCTACACCTTC. Its translation: CATSDDTKDYGYTF.

The chain is built from TRBV7-9 and TRBJ1-5; D remains unclear. Trimming stripped 2 bases from V and 1 base from J, with 6 bases between. CDR3 length equals 14 residues. Germline CDR1 SEHNR, CDR2 FQNEAQ (reference sequence). CDR3: CASSLTGSNQPQHF. As DNA, the CDR3 is TGTGCCAGCAGCTTAACCGGGAGCAATCAGCCCCAGCATTTT.

The chain couples TRBV5-4 to TRBJ2-6; either TRBD1 or TRBD2 may fit D (5 bases each). The germline gives CDR1 SGHNT, CDR2 YYREEE (reference sequence). CDR3 length: 17 amino acids. Trimming left V 4 bases short and J 11 bases short, with 25 bases between. The CDR3: CASSPPNRNLGPDVLTF. The CDR3, as DNA: TGTGCCAGCAGCCCCCCAAATCGGAATCTGGGACCCGACGTCCTGACTTTC.

There are many counts of this clonotype. The V call is TRBV5-5, the J call TRBJ1-1; no firm D call. CDR3 length: 14 residues. Trimming stripped 3 bases from V and 6 bases from J, with 15 bases between. Germline V CDR1 and CDR2: SGHKS, YYEKEE (reference sequence). The CDR3 nucleotides read TGTGCCAGCAGCTGGGTAGGTCGAGAGCCTGAAGCTTTCTTT. This translates into CASSWVGREPEAFF.

The rearrangement uses TRBV27 and TRBJ2-1; 7 bases are shared with TRBD2. The length of the CDR3 is 13 residues. V was clipped by 4 bases and J by 8 bases; unmatched bases: 5. Germline V gene sequence: CDR1 MNHEY, CDR2 SMNVEV (reference sequence). The CDR3: CASSWEGTDEQFF. For the CDR3, the DNA is TGTGCCAGCAGTTGGGAGGGGACCGATGAGCAGTTCTTC.

This clonotype has more than one count but fewer than ten. V and J are TRBV12-3 or TRBV12-4 and TRBJ1-5; TRBD1 might be the D (5 bases). V lost 3 bases, J lost 4 bases, and 10 bases lay in between. The CDR3 is 14 amino acids. Here the CDR3 reads CASSFGATNQPQHF. In nucleotides, the CDR3 is TGTGCCAGCAGTTTTGGGGCGACGAATCAGCCCCAGCATTTT.

In its sample, this clonotype was seen a few times. The chain uses TRBV30 and TRBJ2-6; D may correspond to TRBD1 or TRBD2 (5 bases each). V was clipped by 1 base and J by 1 base, with 5 bases between them. The CDR3 is made up of 14 amino acids. Germline CDR1 GTSNPN, CDR2 SVGIG (reference sequence). This CDR3 is CAWSGGSGANVLTF. For the CDR3, the DNA is TGTGCCTGGAGTGGGGGGTCTGGGGCCAACGTCCTGACTTTC.

The rearrangement links TRBV28 to TRBJ1-2; 8 nucleotides line up with TRBD1. This CDR3 comprises 13 residues. CDR1 MDHEN and CDR2 SYDVKM come from the germline V gene. The trim removed 6 bases at V and 4 bases at J, leaving 4 bases unmatched. The CDR3 loop is CASRPGQVYGYTF. CDR3 coding DNA: TGTGCCAGCAGACCGGGACAGGTCTATGGCTACACCTTC.

This clonotype was observed a few times. The genes are TRBV27 and TRBJ2-2; 9 nucleotides match TRBD1. V lost 5 bases and J lost 7; bases outside the gene matches: 8. The CDR3 contains 15 residues. CDR1 is MNHEY, CDR2 SMNVEV, per germline (reference sequence). CDR3 amino acids: CASSGWTGANGELFF. DNA of the CDR3: TGTGCCAGCAGTGGTTGGACAGGGGCGAACGGGGAGCTGTTTTTT.

This clonotype was detected only a few times. This chain joins TRBV3-1 and TRBJ2-3; no clear D. There are 14 residues in the CDR3. Germline V lookup: CDR1 LGHDT, CDR2 YNNKEL (reference sequence). V lost 1 base and J 6 bases, leaving 11 bases between the germline ends. CDR3 sequence: CASSQVTGGDTQYF. The CDR3 nucleotides read TGTGCCAGCAGCCAAGTTACGGGTGGCGATACGCAGTATTTT.

A few counts support this clonotype. This chain uses TRBV6-5 with TRBJ1-1; no reliable D call. Trimming removed 6 bases from V and 9 bases from J, with 14 bases in between. The CDR3 consists of 12 residues. CDR1 is MNHEY, CDR2 SVGAGI, per germline. In nucleotides, the CDR3 is TGTGCCAGCAGGAGTAGTTCACGGAAAGCTTTCTTT. This translates into CASRSSSRKAFF.

The chain recombines TRBV7-9 with TRBJ2-7; D may be TRBD1 (5 bases). The germline V and J ends were trimmed by 1 base and 9 bases, with 13 bases remaining between them. In germline, CDR1 is SEHNR, CDR2 FQNEAQ (reference sequence). The CDR3 runs to 13 residues. In DNA, the CDR3 is TGTGCCAGCAGCTTAGACTGGGGCTCGGGGCAGTACTTC. It specifies CASSLDWGSGQYF.

The CDR3 sequence is CSARQGAGNTEAFF. The CDR3 DNA is TGCAGTGCTAGACAGGGGGCAGGGAACACTGAAGCTTTCTTT. V is TRBV20-1 and J is TRBJ1-1; TRBD1 matches 8 bases. The V gene's germline CDR1 is DFQATT and CDR2 SNEGSKA (reference sequence). The junction had 3 bases not matched to a gene; V was cut back by 2 bases and J by 1 base. CDR3 length: 14 residues.

This clonotype was recorded many times. The chain links TRBV7-2 to TRBJ1-6; 7 bases fit TRBD1. J lost 8 bases, V lost 6 bases, and 19 bases had no gene match. The CDR3 has 18 residues. Germline lookup yields CDR1 SGHTA and CDR2 FQGNSA. The CDR3 region has the DNA TGTGCCAGCAGTCTCTTATTTAACAGGGGTAGGGCCGATTCACCCCTCCACTTT. It codes for CASSLLFNRGRADSPLHF.

The chain recombines TRBV9 with TRBJ2-3; weak D call: TRBD2 (6 bases). The CDR3 is 15 amino acids. The V gene lost 4 bases and the J gene lost 8 bases, with 20 bases spanning the gap. The germline CDR1 and CDR2 sequences are SGDLS and YYNGEE. CDR3 sequence: CASSPRDSLAPTQYF. The CDR3 nucleotides are TGTGCCAGCAGCCCCCGGGACTCGCTGGCCCCTACGCAGTATTTT. The full variable domain, rest sourced from reference TRBV9 and TRBJ2-3, is DSGVTQTPKHLITATGQRVTLRCSPRSGDLSVYWYQQSLDQGLQFLIQYYNGEERAKGNILERFSAQQFPDLHSELNLSSLELGDSALYFCASSPRDSLAPTQYFGPGTRLTVL.

In this sample, this clonotype turned up a few times. The J gene is TRBJ2-3, the V gene TRBV6-2 or TRBV6-3; tentatively, D is TRBD1 or TRBD2 (5 bases each). The germline V gene has CDR1 MNHEY and CDR2 SVGEGT. Trimming stripped 0 bases from V and 4 bases from J, with 17 bases between. The CDR3 loop spans 17 amino acids. The DNA of the CDR3 is TGTGCCAGCAGTTACTCGATTATGGGGGACGTATCAGATACGCAGTATTTT. This encodes CASSYSIMGDVSDTQYF.

This clonotype was recorded once. The rearrangement joins TRBV5-1 to TRBJ1-4; D remains unclear. CDR1 SGHRS and CDR2 YFSETQ come from the germline V gene. CDR3 length: 14 amino acids. The V end was cut by 4 bases, the J end by 0 bases, with 7 bases between. The CDR3 DNA is TGCGCCAGCAGCGCCCGTTCAACTAATGAAAAACTGTTTTTT. This translates into CASSARSTNEKLFF.

The chain couples TRBV20-1 to TRBJ2-3; 10 nucleotides match TRBD2. This CDR3 has 15 amino acids. With 8 bases clipped from V and 0 bases from J, the junction kept 8 bases outside the gene matches. Germline lookup yields CDR1 DFQATT and CDR2 SNEGSKA (reference sequence). CDR3 sequence: CSTIGLAASTDTQYF. In DNA form, the CDR3 reads TGCAGTACAATCGGACTAGCGGCTAGCACAGATACGCAGTATTTT.

This chain joins TRBV19 and TRBJ2-2, with TRBD1 as a possible D gene (6 bases). The CDR3 sequence is 14 residues long. Germline V gene lookup returns CDR1 LNHDA and CDR2 SQIVND (reference sequence). V was shortened by 10 bases and J by 7 bases, with 19 bases between the two germline ends. The CDR3 DNA follows: TGTGCCATCAAACCTACAGGGCACCACGGGGAGCTGTTTTTT. Translating gives CAIKPTGHHGELFF. The variable domain in full, completed from reference TRBV19 and TRBJ2-2, reads DGGITQSPKYLFRKEGQNVTLSCEQNLNHDAMYWYRQDPGQGLRLIYYSQIVNDFQKGDIAEGYSVSREKKESFPLTVTSAQKNPTAFYLCAIKPTGHHGELFFGEGSRLTVL.

V usage is TRBV7-9 and J usage is TRBJ2-1, with TRBD2 matching over 14 bases. Germline values: CDR1 SEHNR, CDR2 FQNEAQ (reference sequence). V shed 6 bases, J shed 8 bases, and the junction held 9 bases outside the gene matches. The CDR3 totals 16 residues. As DNA, the CDR3 is TGTGCCAGCAGTGAACCGGGACTAGCGGGAGTAGATGAGCAGTTCTTC. Residues: CASSEPGLAGVDEQFF.

Regarding this clonotype: This sequence may be a read error, since a much larger clone differs from it by one base. The chain uses TRBV25-1 and TRBJ2-3; unclear D gene. The germline V and J ends were trimmed by 8 bases and 7 bases, with 19 bases remaining between them. The length of the CDR3 is 14 residues. Germline CDR1 is MGHDK and CDR2 is SYGVNS. For the CDR3, the DNA is TGTGCCAGCCTGAACGAGGCGAATAGGAATACGCAGTATTTT. Translated, it gives CASLNEANRNTQYF.

Ten or more counts support this clonotype. The chain employs TRBV29-1 and TRBJ1-1; 7 bases match TRBD1. There are 12 residues in the CDR3. V lost 4 bases and J lost 5; bases outside the gene matches: 4. CDR1 and CDR2 (germline): SQVTM, ANQGSEA. The CDR3 spells CSVGRGRTEAFF. In DNA, the CDR3 is TGCAGCGTTGGCAGGGGGAGAACTGAAGCTTTCTTT.

This clonotype has only a few counts. The rearrangement links TRBV4-2 to TRBJ1-1; D perhaps matches TRBD1 (5 bases). Germline values: CDR1 LGHNA, CDR2 YNFKEQ. The CDR3 is 15 residues long. Trimming stripped 0 bases from V and 7 bases from J, with 15 bases between. CDR3 in amino acids: CASSQDLAGTREAFF. The DNA of the CDR3 is TGTGCCAGCAGCCAAGATCTAGCAGGGACCCGTGAAGCTTTCTTT.